The source of this T cell receptor (beta chain) is a study of monozygotic twins with inflammatory bowel disease. Notes on the study in general: Patient-to-patient differences in immunosuppressive treatment may have added variability to the repertoires. Fewer clonotypes were shared with others by IBD patients than by healthy twins, especially with disease activity.

Molecular identifiers with 6-nucleotide sample barcodes were added during cDNA synthesis via template switching. TCRdb reprocessed the 5' RACE reads and reports one entry per CDR3 protein, with no DNA. Its listing shows about 350,000 distinct CDR3 sequences. With regard to this clonotype: The antigen is undetermined.

The CDR3 spans 14 residues. Germline lookup yields CDR1 DFQATT and CDR2 SNEGSKA (reference sequence). The TCR originated in a human donor with ulcerative colitis or Crohn's disease, or a healthy co-twin of an affected twin (not recorded which). The chain carries TRBV20-1 and TRBJ2-7; TCRdb outputs TRBD1, but without DNA this stays unchecked. Sequencing was carried out using blood. The CDR3 loop is CSATPTQGDYEQYF.